The 9 T cell receptor beta chains below were found in one sample sequenced in a study of blood T cells in healthy people across ages. Using a J-beta primer mix together with a sample-barcoded 5' primer, a second PCR was run for roughly 6 to 11 cycles. TCRdb reanalysed the 5' RACE reads using MiXCR and keeps one entry per CDR3 protein. The repertoire holds under 1,100,000 distinct CDR3 sequences, under 30% seen once, with less than 0.85% in the top ten. The same data also went into a second study, on T cells of mothers and their children.

The specimen sequenced was blood. These receptors were obtained from a girl aged 2-9 years in good health.

This clonotype was detected only a few times. This sequence joins TRBV12-3 or TRBV12-4 and TRBJ2-5, with 10 bases lining up with TRBD1. TRBJ2-1 matches the DNA end more closely, so the J call is doubtful. The CDR3 covers 14 residues. The CDR3 DNA reads TGTGCCAGCACCGCGGACAGGGGGATCGGTGAGCAGTTCTTC. Protein: CASTADRGIGEQFF.

The chain is built from TRBV11-2 and TRBJ2-5, with 7 nucleotides matching TRBD1. The tail of the sequence fits TRBJ2-1 better, so the J call may be wrong. This CDR3 comprises 13 residues. Germline CDR1 SGHAT, CDR2 FQNNGV. The CDR3 loop is CASSFEGALEQFF. The CDR3 DNA is TGTGCCAGCAGCTTTGAGGGGGCATTAGAGCAGTTCTTC.

The chain joins TRBV9 to TRBJ2-3, with D uncertain. With 2 bases removed from V and 4 bases from J, the gap between germline ends came to 11 bases. CDR3 length equals 14 residues. Germline assignment: CDR1 SGDLS and CDR2 YYNGEE. The CDR3 DNA reads TGTGCCAGCAGCGTTAGTTCGGCCGCAGATACGCAGTATTTT. Its protein product is CASSVSSAADTQYF.

V and J are TRBV6-4 and TRBJ2-1; D uncertain. Germline CDR1 is MRHNA and CDR2 is SNTAGT. Trimming removed 8 bases from V and 9 bases from J, with 14 bases in between. The CDR3 runs to 12 residues. CDR3: CASANMYGEQFF. Here the CDR3 DNA reads TGTGCCAGCGCTAATATGTACGGTGAGCAGTTCTTC.

The V and J genes are TRBV20-1 and TRBJ2-5; D is perhaps TRBD1 or TRBD2 (6 bases each). Per germline, CDR1 DFQATT and CDR2 SNEGSKA (reference sequence). Trimming took 5 bases from V and 4 from J, leaving 17 bases between them. This CDR3 is 14 amino acids long. CDR3 in DNA: TGCAGTGCTCACCACGGGGGCGGAGGAGAGACCCAGTACTTC. It translates to CSAHHGGGGETQYF.

The table lists this clonotype with a few counts. The rearrangement joins TRBV11-2 to TRBJ2-5; TRBD1 aligns across 10 bases. This CDR3 has 16 amino acids. The V and J ends lost 1 base and 4 bases, in that order; junction bases with no gene match: 6. Germline lookup yields CDR1 SGHAT and CDR2 FQNNGV. CDR3 protein: CASSLVRQGAGETQYF. CDR3 bases: TGTGCCAGCAGCTTAGTGAGACAGGGGGCCGGAGAGACCCAGTACTTC.

The V gene is TRBV20-1, the J gene TRBJ2-7; a weak D match, TRBD2 (5 bases). Germline V gives CDR1 DFQATT, CDR2 SNEGSKA (reference sequence). CDR3 length: 13 amino acids. Trimming removed 3 bases at V and 0 bases at J, with 9 bases between. CDR3 region: CSASGVNSYEQYF. The DNA of the CDR3 is TGCAGTGCTAGCGGGGTGAACTCCTACGAGCAGTACTTC.

V is TRBV29-1 and J is TRBJ2-3; 7 bases agree with TRBD2. The J segment lost 7 bases and the V segment lost 5 bases, leaving 9 bases of the junction unmatched. Germline CDR1 is SQVTM and CDR2 is ANQGSEA. The CDR3 is made up of 13 amino acids. CDR3 nucleotides: TGCAGCGTTCGGGGCGGGAGAGCGAATACGCAGTATTTT. This gives the protein CSVRGGRANTQYF.

This chain links TRBV5-1 with TRBJ1-4, with unresolved D. The V end lost 3 bases, the J end lost 6 bases, and 15 bases lay between the germline ends. CDR1 is SGHRS, CDR2 YFSETQ, per germline. The length of the CDR3 is 15 residues. CDR3 amino acids: CASSSSPRRDEKLFF. The CDR3, as DNA: TGCGCCAGCAGCTCGTCGCCTCGTCGCGATGAAAAACTGTTTTTT.